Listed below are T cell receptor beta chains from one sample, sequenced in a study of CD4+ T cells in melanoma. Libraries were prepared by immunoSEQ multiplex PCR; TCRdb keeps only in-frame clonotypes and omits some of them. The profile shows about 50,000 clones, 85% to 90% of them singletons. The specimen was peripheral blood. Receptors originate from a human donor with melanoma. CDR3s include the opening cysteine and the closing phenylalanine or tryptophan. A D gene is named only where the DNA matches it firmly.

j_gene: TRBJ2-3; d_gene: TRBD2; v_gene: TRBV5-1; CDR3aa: CASSWGGTSGGTDTQYF
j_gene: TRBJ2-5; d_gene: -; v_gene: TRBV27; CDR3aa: CASGFGWANQYF
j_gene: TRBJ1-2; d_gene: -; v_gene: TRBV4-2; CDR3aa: CASSQDLTNYGYTF
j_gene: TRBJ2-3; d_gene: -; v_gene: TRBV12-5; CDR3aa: CASGLSGADTQYF
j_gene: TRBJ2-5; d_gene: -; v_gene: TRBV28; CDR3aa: CASSTAGEPGETQYF
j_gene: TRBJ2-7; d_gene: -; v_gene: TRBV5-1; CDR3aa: CASSPDSSYEQYF
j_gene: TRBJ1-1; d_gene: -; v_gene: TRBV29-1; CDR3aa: CSVPAQVNTEAFF
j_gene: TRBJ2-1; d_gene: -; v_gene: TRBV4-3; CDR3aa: CASSQVDLVYNEQFF
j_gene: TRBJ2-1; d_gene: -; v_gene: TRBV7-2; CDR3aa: CASSPGSRRDEQFF
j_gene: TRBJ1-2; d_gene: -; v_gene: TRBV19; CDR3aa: CASSLTSYGYTF
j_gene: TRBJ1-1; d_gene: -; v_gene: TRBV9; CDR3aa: CASSVAPGTTEAFF
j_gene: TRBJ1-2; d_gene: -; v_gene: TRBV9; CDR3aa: CASSALLDMGGYTF
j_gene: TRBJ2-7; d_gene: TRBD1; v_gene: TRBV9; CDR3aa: CASSRGQAETYEQYF
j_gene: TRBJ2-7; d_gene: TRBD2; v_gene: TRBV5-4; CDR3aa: CARSSGTSGASSYEQYF
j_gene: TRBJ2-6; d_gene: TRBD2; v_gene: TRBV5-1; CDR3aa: CASSLAPGLAGGPSPGANVLTF
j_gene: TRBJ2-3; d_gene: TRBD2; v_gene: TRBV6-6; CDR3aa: CATGLAGALSTDTQYF
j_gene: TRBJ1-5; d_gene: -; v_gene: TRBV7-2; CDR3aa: CASSLMAGEGQPQHF
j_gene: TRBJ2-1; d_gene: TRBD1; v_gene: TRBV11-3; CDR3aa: CASSSEGQGLWNEQFF
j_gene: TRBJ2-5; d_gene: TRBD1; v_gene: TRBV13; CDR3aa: CASSSRTGSAETQYF
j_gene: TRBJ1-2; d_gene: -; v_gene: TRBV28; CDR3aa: CASRSQGDYGYTF
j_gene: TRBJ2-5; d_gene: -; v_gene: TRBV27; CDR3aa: CASNHSPRGTQYF
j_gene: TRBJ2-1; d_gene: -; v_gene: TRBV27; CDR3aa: CASTFSPGGNEQFF
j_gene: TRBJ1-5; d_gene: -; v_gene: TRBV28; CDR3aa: CASSSDGNGGQPQHF
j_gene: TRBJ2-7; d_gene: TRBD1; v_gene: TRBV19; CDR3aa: CASSIGGQDSYEQYF
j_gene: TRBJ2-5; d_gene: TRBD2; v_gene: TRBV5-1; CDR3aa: CASSLERGDWETQYF
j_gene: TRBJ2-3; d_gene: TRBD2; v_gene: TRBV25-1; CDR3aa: CASSGPSGLAADTQYF
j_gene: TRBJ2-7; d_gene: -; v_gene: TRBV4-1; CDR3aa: CASSQDPMSPTVEQYF
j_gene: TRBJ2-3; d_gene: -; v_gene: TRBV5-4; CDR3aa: CASSYRGGSDTQYF
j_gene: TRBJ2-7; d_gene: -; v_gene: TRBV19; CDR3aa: CASSVGGYSYEQYF
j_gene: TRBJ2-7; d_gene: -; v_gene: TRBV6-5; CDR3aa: CASSYLPNYPHEQYF
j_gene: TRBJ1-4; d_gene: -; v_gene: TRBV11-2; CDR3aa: CASKSPGNEKLFF
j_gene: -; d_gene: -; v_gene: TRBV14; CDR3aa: CASSPGDARIYEQYF
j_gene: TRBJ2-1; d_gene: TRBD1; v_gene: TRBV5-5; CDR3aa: CASSLGDSYNEQFF
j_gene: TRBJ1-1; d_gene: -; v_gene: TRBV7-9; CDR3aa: CASSPRPTANTEAFF
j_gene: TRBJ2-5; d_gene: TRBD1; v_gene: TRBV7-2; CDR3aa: CASGGTGGFQETQYF
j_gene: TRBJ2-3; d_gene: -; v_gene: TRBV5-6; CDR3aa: CASSADGGAASTDTQYF
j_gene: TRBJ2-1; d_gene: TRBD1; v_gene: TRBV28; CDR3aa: CASNPDRVSYNEQFF
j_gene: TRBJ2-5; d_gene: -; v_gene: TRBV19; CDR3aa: CASSINLRETQYF
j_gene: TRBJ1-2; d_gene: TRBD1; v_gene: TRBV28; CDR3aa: CASSLGGAQGQAYGYTF
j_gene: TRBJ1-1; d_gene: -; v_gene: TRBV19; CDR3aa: CASSPSFRTEAFF
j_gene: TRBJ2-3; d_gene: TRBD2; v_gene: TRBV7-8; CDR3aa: CASSADWGGGTDTQYF
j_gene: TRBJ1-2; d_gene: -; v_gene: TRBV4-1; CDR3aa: CASSQDMGGDYGYTF
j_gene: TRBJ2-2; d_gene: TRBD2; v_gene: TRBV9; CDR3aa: CASSTPGLAGGPALFF